The 26 T cell receptor beta chains listed next were all sequenced from one sample in a study of blood T cells in healthy people across ages. The second PCR ran roughly 6 to 11 cycles with a sample-barcoded 5' primer and J-beta primers. Each CDR3 protein is one row after TCRdb ran MiXCR on the 5' RACE reads. Of roughly 1,500,000 distinct CDR3 sequences listed, around 42% are singletons. Sequencing was performed on blood. The receptors stem from a young woman in good health.

The rearrangement uses TRBV24-1 and TRBJ1-1; D unclear. Trimming cost V 6 bases and J 5 bases, with 9 bases left between them. This CDR3 region has 12 residues. Germline V gives CDR1 KGHDR, CDR2 SFDVKD. CDR3: CATSMGGTEAFF. The CDR3 region has the DNA TGTGCCACCAGTATGGGAGGAACTGAAGCTTTCTTT.

V and J are TRBV9 and TRBJ2-3, with D possibly matching TRBD2 (7 bases). Trimming removed 2 bases at V and 5 bases at J, with 18 bases between. CDR3 length equals 16 residues. Per the germline V gene, CDR1 is SGDLS and CDR2 is YYNGEE. CDR3 in amino acids: CASSVGVGGRRDTQYF. In nucleotides, the CDR3 is TGTGCCAGCAGCGTGGGGGTCGGGGGGCGCAGAGATACGCAGTATTTT.

The J gene is TRBJ1-4, the V gene TRBV12-3 or TRBV12-4, with D hard to call. V lost 3 bases to trimming and J lost 5 bases, with 10 bases between them. The CDR3 runs 14 residues. The CDR3 reads CASSLGPGNEKLFF. The CDR3 DNA reads as TGTGCCAGCAGTTTGGGCCCCGGGAATGAAAAACTGTTTTTT.

In nucleotides, the CDR3 is TGCAGTGCTAGAGTTAAGGGGCCGGTGAACACCGGGGAGCTGTTTTTT. Translation gives CSARVKGPVNTGELFF. The gene calls are TRBV20-1 and TRBJ2-2; a possible D gene is TRBD1 (5 bases). This CDR3 comprises 16 residues. Between the trimmed V and J ends, which lost 1 base and 1 base, there was a span of 13 bases. Germline V gives CDR1 DFQATT, CDR2 SNEGSKA (reference sequence).

V is TRBV15 and J is TRBJ2-5; unclear D gene. The CDR3 length is 15 residues. Germline CDR1 is LNHNV and CDR2 is YYDKDF (reference sequence). V was pared by 1 base and J by 11 bases, with 20 bases between. CDR3 sequence (DNA): TGTGCCACCAGCAGAGCGAGAGACCTCAGCAATGAGCAGTACTTC. It translates to CATSRARDLSNEQYF.

A few counts support this clonotype. The V call is TRBV6-1, the J call TRBJ2-3; TRBD2 matches 11 bases. CDR3 length: 17 residues. Germline lookup yields CDR1 MNHNS and CDR2 SASEGT. V trimming: 7 bases; J trimming: 4 bases; junction bases outside the gene matches: 13. In nucleotides, the CDR3 is TGTGCCAGCACCCCAACTAGCGGGGGCCGTTCCGCAGATACGCAGTATTTT. Protein product: CASTPTSGGRSADTQYF.

This clonotype appeared a few times. The V and J genes are TRBV5-1 and TRBJ1-1, with D possibly TRBD1 on 5 matching bases. Germline V gene data show CDR1 as SGHRS and CDR2 as YFSETQ. The length of the CDR3 is 14 residues. V lost 1 base and J 4 bases, leaving 11 bases between the germline ends. The CDR3: CASSLWGEGTEAFF. DNA for the CDR3: TGCGCCAGCAGCTTGTGGGGGGAGGGCACTGAAGCTTTCTTT.

In its sample, this clonotype was seen a few times. The chain joins TRBV27 to TRBJ2-1, with a tentative D call TRBD1 (6 bases). This CDR3 comprises 15 residues. Per the germline V gene, CDR1 is MNHEY and CDR2 is SMNVEV (reference sequence). The germline V and J ends were trimmed by 3 bases and 4 bases, with 13 bases remaining between them. CDR3 nucleotides: TGTGCCAGCAGTTTGTCCACAGGGTTATACAATGAGCAGTTCTTC. The encoded protein is CASSLSTGLYNEQFF.

The chain links TRBV28 to TRBJ1-1, with D uncertain. The CDR3 is made up of 15 amino acids. With 3 bases removed from V and 2 bases from J, the gap between germline ends came to 13 bases. The germline V gene has CDR1 MDHEN and CDR2 SYDVKM. The CDR3 DNA reads as TGTGCCAGCAGTTTTCATCTGGGGAAAAACACTGAAGCTTTCTTT. Protein sequence: CASSFHLGKNTEAFF.

This clonotype was observed a few times. The chain recombines TRBV28 with TRBJ1-5; tentative D call: TRBD1 (5 bases). V was shortened by 7 bases and J by 1 base, with 14 bases between the two germline ends. Germline V lookup: CDR1 MDHEN, CDR2 SYDVKM. This CDR3 spans 15 amino acids. In DNA, the CDR3 is TGTGCCAGCAACAACCAGGGTATCAGCAATCAGCCCCAGCATTTT. Its protein product is CASNNQGISNQPQHF.

There are a few counts of this clonotype. The CDR3: CASSLASTGNEQYF. Here the CDR3 DNA reads TGTGCCAGCAGCTTAGCCTCCACGGGAAATGAGCAGTACTTC. The chain combines TRBV11-1 with TRBJ2-7; D perhaps matches TRBD2 (5 bases). Germline assignment: CDR1 SGHAT and CDR2 FQDESV (reference sequence). This CDR3 is built from 14 residues. V was shortened by 0 bases and J by 7 bases, with 13 bases between the two germline ends. The complete variable domain, with remaining parts taken from reference TRBV11-1 and TRBJ2-7, reads EAEVAQSPRYKITEKSQAVAFWCDPISGHATLYWYRQILGQGPELLVQFQDESVVDDSQLPKDRFSAERLKGVDSTLKIQPAELGDSAMYLCASSLASTGNEQYFGPGTRLTVT.

This clonotype was counted only a few times. This chain uses TRBV3-1 with TRBJ1-5; TRBD1 is a possible D gene (6 bases). The CDR3 is 13 residues long. V was cut by 3 bases and J by 10 bases, with 13 bases left in between. Germline V CDR1 and CDR2: LGHDT, YNNKEL (reference sequence). As DNA, the CDR3 is TGTGCCAGCAGCCAGGGGGGGCGGCATCCCCAGCATTTT. It specifies CASSQGGRHPQHF. Full variable domain (rest looked up from reference TRBV3-1 and TRBJ1-5): DTAVSQTPKYLVTQMGNDKSIKCEQNLGHDTMYWYKQDSKKFLKIMFSYNNKELIINETVPNRFSPKSPDKAHLNLHINSLELGDSAVYFCASSQGGRHPQHFGDGTRLSIL.

Comments on this clonotype: The junction does not match germline at one end; this may be a read error. The rearrangement uses TRBV5-1 and TRBJ2-1; possible D gene TRBD1, 6 bases. From germline, CDR1 is SGHRS and CDR2 YFSETQ. The CDR3 is 16 amino acids. The CDR3 sequence: CASSSRTVRSFNEQFF. In DNA form, the CDR3 reads TGCGCCAGCAGCTCCCGGACAGTGAGATCCTTCAATGAGCAGTTCTTC.

The CDR3 DNA follows: TGTGCCAGCAGCTTAAGAGGTGGGGGGAGTTCCTACGAGCAGTTCTTC. This translates into CASSLRGGGSSYEQFF. The chain joins TRBV7-2 to TRBJ2-1, with D possibly being TRBD2 (6 bases). Germline values: CDR1 SGHTA, CDR2 FQGNSA. The V gene lost 2 bases and the J gene lost 10 bases, with 21 bases spanning the gap. CDR3 length equals 16 residues.

In this sample, this clonotype turned up many times. V usage is TRBV5-1 and J usage is TRBJ2-3; weak D call: TRBD2 (7 bases). Trimming removed 4 bases from V and 4 bases from J, with 19 bases in between. There are 16 residues in the CDR3. Germline values: CDR1 SGHRS, CDR2 YFSETQ. The CDR3 DNA follows: TGCGCCAGCAGCATCGCCCTCGGCGGGGGCTCAGATACGCAGTATTTT. Residues: CASSIALGGGSDTQYF.

This clonotype was recorded a few times. The chain carries TRBV5-1 and TRBJ2-4, with D unclear. The tail of the sequence fits TRBJ2-7 better, so the J call may be wrong. Looked up from germline, CDR1 is SGHRS and CDR2 is YFSETQ. The CDR3 has 13 amino acids. CDR3 sequence reads: CASSSVSGYEQYF. In DNA form, the CDR3 reads TGCGCCAGCAGCTCCGTGTCCGGGTACGAGCAGTACTTC.

The V and J genes are TRBV3-1 and TRBJ1-2; TRBD1 might be the D (6 bases). CDR1 LGHDT and CDR2 YNNKEL come from the germline V gene (reference sequence). The CDR3 runs to 14 residues. The V gene lost 8 bases and the J gene lost 5 bases, with 18 bases spanning the gap. CDR3 residues: CASEGRGKGYGYTF. The CDR3 DNA reads TGTGCCAGCGAGGGCAGGGGAAAAGGGTATGGCTACACCTTC.

V usage is TRBV6-5 and J usage is TRBJ1-1, with D unclear. The V and J ends lost 5 bases and 10 bases respectively, with 20 bases between them. This CDR3 has 14 amino acids. CDR1 is MNHEY, CDR2 SVGAGI, per germline. Here the CDR3 DNA reads TGTGCCAGCAGTGGCCCGGGCTTCGGGTGCGGAGCTTTCTTT. Its protein product is CASSGPGFGCGAFF.

The chain employs TRBV27 and TRBJ2-2; 7 bases line up with TRBD1. This CDR3 is 13 amino acids long. V lost 8 bases and J lost 4; bases outside the gene matches: 4. Looked up from germline, CDR1 is MNHEY and CDR2 is SMNVEV (reference sequence). The CDR3 loop is CASGTEITGELFF. For the CDR3, the DNA is TGTGCCAGCGGGACAGAAATCACCGGGGAGCTGTTTTTT.

The V and J genes are TRBV7-2 and TRBJ2-1; 9 bases are a match to TRBD2. After removal of 1 base from V and 1 base from J, the junction contained 5 bases not matched to a gene. Germline V gives CDR1 SGHTA, CDR2 FQGNSA. The CDR3 is made up of 17 amino acids. The CDR3 protein is CASSLVLAGKSYNEQFF. The CDR3 DNA reads TGTGCCAGCAGCTTAGTACTAGCGGGTAAGTCCTACAATGAGCAGTTCTTC.

This clonotype was seen ten or more times. The chain is built from TRBV11-1 and TRBJ2-5, with no clear D. In germline, CDR1 is SGHAT, CDR2 FQDESV (reference sequence). Trimming took off 5 bases at V and 6 bases at J, with 7 bases between the two ends. The CDR3 has 11 residues. The CDR3 reads CASSTKQTQYF. The DNA of the CDR3 is TGTGCCAGCAGCACAAAGCAGACCCAGTACTTC. The full variable domain, completed using reference TRBV11-1 and TRBJ2-5, is EAEVAQSPRYKITEKSQAVAFWCDPISGHATLYWYRQILGQGPELLVQFQDESVVDDSQLPKDRFSAERLKGVDSTLKIQPAELGDSAMYLCASSTKQTQYFGPGTRLLVL.

The gene calls are TRBV20-1 and TRBJ2-3; possibly TRBD2 for D (6 bases). The length of the CDR3 is 16 residues. Trimming left V 1 base short and J 2 bases short, with 16 bases between. CDR1 is DFQATT, CDR2 SNEGSKA, per germline (reference sequence). The CDR3 sequence: CSARAAVVAATDTQYF. Written as DNA, the CDR3 is TGCAGTGCTAGAGCGGCGGTGGTAGCGGCCACAGATACGCAGTATTTT.

The sample holds one count of this clonotype. The chain joins TRBV4-1 to TRBJ2-7; the match to TRBD2 covers 12 bases. CDR3 size: 17 residues. Losses at the gene ends were 4 bases for V and 1 base for J; bases not matched to a gene: 8. CDR1 and CDR2 from the germline V gene are MGHRA and YSYEKL. The CDR3 loop reads CASSPNAGTSGSYEQYF. Here the CDR3 DNA reads TGCGCCAGCAGCCCCAACGCCGGGACTAGCGGGTCCTACGAGCAGTACTTC.

This chain joins TRBV9 and TRBJ1-2; D might be TRBD1 (5 bases). Germline V gene sequence: CDR1 SGDLS, CDR2 YYNGEE. The V gene lost 0 bases and the J gene lost 7 bases, with 13 bases spanning the gap. This CDR3 has 14 residues. CDR3 loop: CASSVAGAQGGYTF. The CDR3 nucleotides are TGTGCCAGCAGCGTAGCCGGGGCCCAGGGTGGCTACACCTTC.

This clonotype was counted only a few times. V usage is TRBV7-9 and J usage is TRBJ2-7; 10 bases match TRBD1. Unmatched junction bases numbered 16, after V lost 5 bases and J lost 6 bases. Germline V CDR1 and CDR2: SEHNR, FQNEAQ (reference sequence). The CDR3 consists of 17 residues. The CDR3 sequence: CASSAPGQGTGGREQYF. The CDR3 DNA sequence: TGTGCCAGCAGCGCCCCGGGACAGGGGACGGGAGGTCGCGAGCAGTACTTC.

This clonotype appeared a few times. The V and J genes are TRBV5-4 and TRBJ2-1; D gene ambiguous. Trimming stripped 0 bases from V and 2 bases from J, with 12 bases between. Germline loops: CDR1 SGHNT, CDR2 YYREEE (reference sequence). The CDR3 covers 16 residues. As DNA, the CDR3 is TGTGCCAGCAGCTTGGGTCCGGGTTCCACCTACAATGAGCAGTTCTTC. It encodes CASSLGPGSTYNEQFF.